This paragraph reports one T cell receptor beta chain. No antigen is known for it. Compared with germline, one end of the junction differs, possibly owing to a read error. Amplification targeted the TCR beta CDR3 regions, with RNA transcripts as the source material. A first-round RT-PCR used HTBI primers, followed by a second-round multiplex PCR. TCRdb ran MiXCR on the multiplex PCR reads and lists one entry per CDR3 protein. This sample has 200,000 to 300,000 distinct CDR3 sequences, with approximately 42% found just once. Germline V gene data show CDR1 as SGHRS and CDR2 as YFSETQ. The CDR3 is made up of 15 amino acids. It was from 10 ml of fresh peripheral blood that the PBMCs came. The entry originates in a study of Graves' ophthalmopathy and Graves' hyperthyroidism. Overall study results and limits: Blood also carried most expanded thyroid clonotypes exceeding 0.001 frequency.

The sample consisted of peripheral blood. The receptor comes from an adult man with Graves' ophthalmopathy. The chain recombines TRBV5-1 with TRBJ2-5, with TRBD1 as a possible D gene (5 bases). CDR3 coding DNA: TGCGCCAGCAGCTTGGCAGAGGCAGGGCAAGAGACCCTGTACTTC. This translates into CASSLAEAGQETLYF.